The clone carrying this T cell receptor (beta chain) was seen ten or more times. The target antigen is unknown. The CDR3 has 14 amino acids. The ends lost 8 bases at V and 5 bases at J; junction bases unmatched: 6. Germline CDR1 reads SNHLY; CDR2 reads FYNNEI. These data belong to a study of T cells in Graves' hyperthyroidism and ophthalmopathy. Ophthalmopathy patients all had a Clinical Activity Score of at least 3, a NOSPECS grade of at least 4 and disease under 3 months old. A patient was excluded if there was uncontrolled infection, other autoimmune disease, pregnancy or lactation. General study findings and limits: Most expanded thyroid clonotypes above 0.001 recurred in blood.

Amplification of TCR beta CDR3 regions used RNA as the template. RT-PCR in the first round (using the HTBI primer set) targeted the TCR CDR3. TCRdb analysed the multiplex PCR reads with MiXCR anew, one entry per CDR3 protein. Of fewer than 450,000 distinct CDR3 sequences listed, about 16% are singletons. This receptor was obtained from a woman aged 55-70 years with Graves' ophthalmopathy. The material sequenced was blood. This chain joins TRBV2 and TRBJ2-5; the match to TRBD2 covers 12 bases. The CDR3 bases are TGTGCCAGCGCTAGCGGGAGGGCCCGGGAGACCCAGTACTTC. This sequence encodes CASASGRARETQYF.